This T cell receptor (beta chain) was profiled in a study of shared clonotypes between healthy human individuals. Assay used: immunoSEQ multiplex PCR; TCRdb lists only in-frame clones, some missing. Of 2 million to 2.5 million clones in the sample, nearly 97% are singletons; the top ten hold 0.13%. Germline CDR1 MNHNS, CDR2 SASEGT. This CDR3 is built from 14 residues. Unmatched junction bases numbered 6, after V lost 5 bases and J lost 2 bases. Input material: naive CD4+ T cells sorted from blood. Subset specified: CD45RA+ positively selected. The chain links TRBV6-1 to TRBJ2-7; TRBD1 matches 7 bases. The clonotype comes from a man aged 18 to 29 in good health. This CDR3 is CASSLRDSAYEQYF. The CDR3, as DNA: TGTGCCAGCAGTCTCCGGGACAGCGCCTACGAGCAGTACTTC.